This T cell receptor (beta chain) comes out of a study of cytomegalovirus exposure and HLA in healthy donors. At the time of sampling, donors were nominally healthy, though unrecorded immune exposures were likely. Trimming at V came to 7 bases and at J to 1 base, leaving 6 bases not matched to a gene. This CDR3 is built from 15 residues. Germline loops: CDR1 LNHDA, CDR2 SQIVND (reference sequence). The PCR used 60 Vbeta and 13 Jbeta primers. Per the authors' pipeline: The count from a later analysis was some 76 million unique TCR beta chains, around 11 million of them shared. Using immunoSEQ multiplex PCR, the repertoire was profiled, and TCRdb retains in-frame clones only, with some absent. The V and J calls and clone size are taken from that table; D and trimming were inferred from the DNA. The sample lists about 190,000 clones, over 80% occurring once.

The source of this sequence is a boy younger than 10 in good health and CMV-seronegative. This sequence joins TRBV19 and TRBJ2-1, with 8 bases identical to TRBD2. The sample was PBMCs. The CDR3 coding sequence is TGTGCCAGTACCATCGCTAGCGGGTCCTACAATGAGCAGTTCTTC. Amino acid sequence: CASTIASGSYNEQFF.